This T cell receptor beta chain was documented in a study of technical replicates of blood from a handful of donors. Assay: immunoSEQ multiplex PCR; the TCRdb copy retains only in-frame clones and omits some. The sample holds roughly 70,000 clones; more than 85% are singletons and the top ten take roughly 5%. The sample comprised PBMCs. The TCR comes from a human donor in good health. Some clones in this sample may be carry-over from other donors' samples.

CDR3 sequence reads: CASSLAGQGATGELFF. CDR3 in DNA: TGTGCCAGCAGCTTGGCCGGGCAGGGGGCGACCGGGGAGCTGTTTTTT. The chain uses TRBV5-6 and TRBJ2-2; 8 bases match TRBD1. Germline loops: CDR1 SGHDT, CDR2 YYEEEE. J was trimmed by 5 bases and V by 0 bases; bases with no gene match: 6. The CDR3 covers 16 residues.